A selection of T cell receptor beta chains follows, all from one sample in a study of blood T cell repertoires in COVID-19. The repertoire was sequenced with immunoSEQ multiplex PCR; TCRdb's copy has only in-frame clones and lacks some. Among 250,000 to 350,000 clones, about 86% were seen once, and the ten largest hold around 16%. Sample: peripheral blood. These receptor sequences come from a person aged 65-85 years with COVID-19, enrolled during active disease. CDR3s include the opening cysteine and the closing phenylalanine or tryptophan. D genes are given only for firm matches.

D gene: TRBD2; CDR3 length: 15; J gene: TRBJ2-2; V gene: TRBV2; CDR3 protein: CASSATTSDTGELFF
D gene: -; CDR3 length: 15; J gene: TRBJ1-2; V gene: TRBV30; CDR3 protein: CAWSVSYSANYGYTF
D gene: -; CDR3 length: 13; J gene: TRBJ2-7; V gene: TRBV9; CDR3 protein: CASSVLQVSEQYF
D gene: TRBD1; CDR3 length: 16; J gene: TRBJ2-3; V gene: TRBV7-2; CDR3 protein: CASSPPRTGGVNTQYF
D gene: TRBD2; CDR3 length: 15; J gene: TRBJ2-3; V gene: TRBV7-7; CDR3 protein: CASSSGGAGTDTQYF
D gene: TRBD1; CDR3 length: 15; J gene: TRBJ2-2; V gene: TRBV2; CDR3 protein: CASSVTGVGTGELFF
D gene: TRBD1; CDR3 length: 19; J gene: TRBJ2-5; V gene: TRBV19; CDR3 protein: CASSAYQGARGVGIETQYF
D gene: -; CDR3 length: 15; J gene: TRBJ1-5; V gene: TRBV5-6; CDR3 protein: CASSLGARGNQPQHF
D gene: TRBD1; CDR3 length: 15; J gene: TRBJ1-2; V gene: TRBV6-2/TRBV6-3; CDR3 protein: CASRPTGAFNYGYTF
D gene: TRBD1; CDR3 length: 13; J gene: TRBJ1-1; V gene: TRBV12-3/TRBV12-4; CDR3 protein: CASRDRLNTEAFF
D gene: -; CDR3 length: 16; J gene: TRBJ2-2; V gene: TRBV27; CDR3 protein: CASSQSGGTSAGELFF
D gene: -; CDR3 length: 13; J gene: TRBJ1-3; V gene: TRBV5-1; CDR3 protein: CASIGPPGNTIYF
D gene: -; CDR3 length: 12; J gene: TRBJ2-7; V gene: TRBV2; CDR3 protein: CASTEGEYEQYF
D gene: -; CDR3 length: 13; J gene: TRBJ2-1; V gene: TRBV10-3; CDR3 protein: CAISSGSYNEQFF
D gene: -; CDR3 length: 15; J gene: TRBJ2-5; V gene: TRBV6-5; CDR3 protein: CASSYSGQGQAAQYF
D gene: TRBD2; CDR3 length: 16; J gene: TRBJ2-3; V gene: TRBV3-1/TRBV3-2; CDR3 protein: CASSPGLAGGADTQYF
D gene: TRBD1; CDR3 length: 18; J gene: TRBJ2-7; V gene: TRBV5-1; CDR3 protein: CASSPGQGRGTGNYEQYF
D gene: -; CDR3 length: 16; J gene: TRBJ2-1; V gene: TRBV6-2/TRBV6-3; CDR3 protein: CASSHGDWGSGNEQFF
D gene: -; CDR3 length: 14; J gene: TRBJ1-3; V gene: TRBV6-5; CDR3 protein: CASSSRGVGNTIYF
D gene: TRBD2; CDR3 length: 16; J gene: TRBJ2-1; V gene: TRBV7-2; CDR3 protein: CASSWGLAGGNNEQFF
D gene: TRBD1; CDR3 length: 13; J gene: TRBJ1-1; V gene: TRBV6-5; CDR3 protein: CASSTGPNTEAFF
D gene: -; CDR3 length: 17; J gene: TRBJ1-3; V gene: TRBV7-2; CDR3 protein: CASSPGDGFVSGNTIYF
D gene: TRBD1; CDR3 length: 13; J gene: TRBJ2-5; V gene: TRBV29-1; CDR3 protein: CSVEGQGEETQYF
D gene: -; CDR3 length: 14; J gene: TRBJ1-5; V gene: TRBV6-5; CDR3 protein: CASSPTGSNQPQHF
D gene: TRBD1; CDR3 length: 12; J gene: TRBJ1-4; V gene: TRBV6-1; CDR3 protein: CASSEFGQGGFF
D gene: TRBD2; CDR3 length: 15; J gene: TRBJ2-7; V gene: TRBV9; CDR3 protein: CASSVGTSGYYEQYF
D gene: -; CDR3 length: 13; J gene: TRBJ1-6; V gene: TRBV7-8; CDR3 protein: CASSSLSFSPLHF
D gene: TRBD1; CDR3 length: 15; J gene: TRBJ1-4; V gene: TRBV6-5; CDR3 protein: CASSRPGQGGEKLFF
D gene: -; CDR3 length: 14; J gene: TRBJ2-1; V gene: TRBV9; CDR3 protein: CASSVAGVYNEQFF
D gene: -; CDR3 length: 14; J gene: TRBJ2-7; V gene: TRBV9; CDR3 protein: CASSVVEDSYEQYF
D gene: -; CDR3 length: 16; J gene: TRBJ2-1; V gene: TRBV11-3; CDR3 protein: CASSLDLGGGLNEQFF